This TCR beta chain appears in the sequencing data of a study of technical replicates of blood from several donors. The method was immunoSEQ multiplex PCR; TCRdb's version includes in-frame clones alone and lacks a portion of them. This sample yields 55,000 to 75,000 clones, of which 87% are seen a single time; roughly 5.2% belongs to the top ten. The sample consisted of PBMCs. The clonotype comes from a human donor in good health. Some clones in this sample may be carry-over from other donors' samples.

The chain's CDR3 is CASSRERGRETQYF. In nucleotides, the CDR3 is TGTGCCAGCAGCCGCGAGCGGGGTCGGGAGACCCAGTACTTC. V and J are TRBV7-2 and TRBJ2-5, with TRBD2 matching over 7 bases. Losses at the gene ends were 5 bases for V and 5 bases for J; bases not matched to a gene: 8. Germline CDR1 is SGHTA and CDR2 is FQGNSA. This CDR3 has 14 amino acids.